The clone carrying this TCR beta chain was detected ten times or more. Its antigen is undetermined. No cell sorting was done before RNA was extracted from the tissue. The normal lung tissue was taken more than 3 cm from the tumor edge. Three rounds of nested PCR, following a modified ARM-PCR protocol, produced the TCRbeta library. TCRdb re-analysed the multiplex PCR reads in MiXCR, keeping a single row per CDR3 protein. The sample lists about 67,000 distinct CDR3 sequences, around 80% occurring once. The J segment lost 4 bases and the V segment lost 2 bases, leaving 10 bases of the junction unmatched. This CDR3 has 19 amino acids. Germline lookup yields CDR1 MNHNS and CDR2 SASEGT. The data stem from a study of tumor and adjacent non-tumor tissue in lung cancer. Study background: There were about 12 adenocarcinoma, 2 squamous cell carcinoma and 1 small cell lung cancer cases. The study, taken as a whole, reports: TCR diversity was significantly greater in tumor than normal lung tissue.

This sequence was found in a man between 60 and 75 years old with non-small cell lung cancer. The chain couples TRBV6-1 to TRBJ2-1; 14 bases match TRBD2. The sample consisted of distant non-tumor lung tissue. The CDR3 loop is CASSEPGLAGVVGYNEQFF. The CDR3 DNA is TGTGCCAGCAGTGAACCGGGACTAGCGGGAGTTGTGGGATACAATGAGCAGTTCTTC.